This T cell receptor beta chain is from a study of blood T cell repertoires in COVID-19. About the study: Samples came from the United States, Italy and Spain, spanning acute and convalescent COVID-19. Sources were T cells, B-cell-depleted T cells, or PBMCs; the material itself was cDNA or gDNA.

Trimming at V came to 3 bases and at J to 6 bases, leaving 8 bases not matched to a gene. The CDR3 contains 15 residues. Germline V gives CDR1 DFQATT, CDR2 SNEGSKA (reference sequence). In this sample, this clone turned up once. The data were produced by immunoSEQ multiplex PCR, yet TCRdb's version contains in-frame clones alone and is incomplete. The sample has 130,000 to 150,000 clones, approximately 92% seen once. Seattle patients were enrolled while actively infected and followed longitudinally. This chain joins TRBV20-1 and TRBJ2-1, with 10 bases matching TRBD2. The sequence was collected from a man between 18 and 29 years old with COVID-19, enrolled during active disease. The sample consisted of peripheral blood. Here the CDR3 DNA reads TGCAGTGCTAGTCTAGCGGGAGTGCGGGCCAATGAGCAGTTCTTC. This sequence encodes CSASLAGVRANEQFF.